A selection of T cell receptor beta chains follows, all from one sample in a study of blood T cell repertoires in COVID-19. Method: immunoSEQ multiplex PCR; TCRdb's copy keeps in-frame clones and lacks some. The sample includes about 100,000 clones, 75% to 90% of them seen just once. Sequenced sample: peripheral blood. The source of these receptors is a woman in her 70s with active or convalescent COVID-19. Both conserved end residues are part of each CDR3. The order of the fields is clone size, V gene, J gene, D gene, CDR3 DNA, CDR3 protein. The D gene is left open where the match is weak. The size of a clone is reported for some rows only, either as once, few or many, or as a class for expanded clones.

>NA|TRBV18|TRBJ2-5|TRBD1
TGTGCCAGCTCCCCAGGACAGGGCACGGAGACCCAGTACTTC
CASSPGQGTETQYF
>NA|TRBV24-1|TRBJ2-1|TRBD2
TGTGCCGTCGAACAGGGTCCAGGACTAGCAAGTGAGCAGTTCTTC
CAVEQGPGLASEQFF
>NA|TRBV10-3|TRBJ2-2|NA
TGTGCCATCAGTGAGTCGGCCGCCTCCGGGGAGCTGTTTTTT
CAISESAASGELFF
>NA|TRBV15|TRBJ2-7|TRBD1
TGTGCCACCGCAGACAGGGGTCGGTCCTACGAGCAGTACTTC
CATADRGRSYEQYF
>once|TRBV7-8|TRBJ2-1|TRBD2
TGTGCCAGCAGCTTAGCGCTGGGGCTAGCGGGAAACAATGAGCAGTTCTTC
CASSLALGLAGNNEQFF
>NA|TRBV12-3/TRBV12-4|TRBJ2-5|NA
TGTGCCAGCAGTTCTCAGGGTCGGGAGACCCAGTACTTC
CASSSQGRETQYF
>NA|TRBV19|TRBJ2-7|TRBD1
TGTGCCAGTAGTCCCCGGACAGGGACCCCCTACGAGCAGTACTTC
CASSPRTGTPYEQYF
>NA|TRBV11-2|TRBJ2-5|TRBD2
TGTGCCAGCAGCGAGACTAGCGGGGGGGAAGAGACCCAGTACTTC
CASSETSGGEETQYF
>NA|TRBV2|TRBJ1-1|NA
TGTGCCAGCAGTGAACGAGAGTGGAACACTGAAGCTTTCTTT
CASSEREWNTEAFF
>NA|TRBV5-5|TRBJ1-4|NA
TGTGCCAGCACCTTAACCCAGGGGATGCAAGAAAAACTGTTTTTT
CASTLTQGMQEKLFF
>NA|TRBV5-1|TRBJ2-7|TRBD2
TGCGCCAGCAGCCCACAGACCGGCGGGGGGGGGCGAGAGCAGTACTTC
CASSPQTGGGGREQYF
>NA|TRBV4-3|TRBJ1-2|TRBD1
TGCGCCAGCAGCCAAGGGACAGGGGAGGGCGGCTACACCTTC
CASSQGTGEGGYTF
>few|TRBV11-2|TRBJ2-7|NA
TGTGCCAGCAGCCAAGCGGAAGGCAGGTCGTTCTACGAGCAGTACTTC
CASSQAEGRSFYEQYF
>NA|TRBV11-2|TRBJ2-2|TRBD2
TGTGCCAGCAGCCCCCCTAGCGGGGGGTACACCGGGGAGCTGTTTTTT
CASSPPSGGYTGELFF
>NA|TRBV2|TRBJ1-2|TRBD1
TGTGCCAGCAGTGTGACCGGGACAGGGGGCGACTATGGCTACACCTTC
CASSVTGTGGDYGYTF
>NA|TRBV30|TRBJ2-5|NA
TGTGCCTGGAGTGGCGGGCCCGGTCAGACCCAGTACTTC
CAWSGGPGQTQYF
>NA|TRBV30|TRBJ1-1|TRBD1
TGTGCCTGGGACCGACAGGGTCTAACTGAAGCTTTCTTT
CAWDRQGLTEAFF
>NA|TRBV5-4|TRBJ2-5|TRBD1
TGTGCCAGCAGTCCCAAACAGGGGTCCCAAGAGACCCAGTACTTC
CASSPKQGSQETQYF
>NA|TRBV7-2|TRBJ1-1|NA
TGTGCCAGCAGACAGGGCAGGAACACTGAAGCTTTCTTT
CASRQGRNTEAFF
>NA|TRBV9|TRBJ2-1|NA
TGTGCCAGCAGCGTAAGCAGGGACAATGAGCAGTTCTTC
CASSVSRDNEQFF
>NA|TRBV2|TRBJ2-3|NA
TGTGCCAGCAAGTTGCGGCAGGGGGGCGCAGATACGCAGTATTTT
CASKLRQGGADTQYF
>NA|TRBV14|TRBJ1-3|NA
TGTGCCAGCAGCCCCCGATGGGCCCTCTCTTCTGGAAACACCATATATTTT
CASSPRWALSSGNTIYF
>NA|TRBV11-3|TRBJ2-1|TRBD2
TGTGCCAGCAGCTTCCTTCTAGCGGGAGGGCCTGAGGAGCAGTTCTTC
CASSFLLAGGPEEQFF
>once|TRBV19|TRBJ1-2|TRBD1
TGTGCCAGTAGTATTGGCGGACAGGGGTTTGGCTACACCTTC
CASSIGGQGFGYTF
>NA|TRBV12-3/TRBV12-4|TRBJ2-3|TRBD1
TGTGCCAGCAGTGGCCGGACAGGGGGCGGCCAGTATTTT
CASSGRTGGGQYF
>NA|TRBV29-1|TRBJ1-2|NA
TGCAGCGTTGTTCCGGACACCTACGAGGGCTACACCTTC
CSVVPDTYEGYTF
>NA|TRBV5-4|TRBJ2-2|TRBD1
TGTGCCAGCAGCCCGGCGACAGGGGGGAACACCGGGGAGCTGTTTTTT
CASSPATGGNTGELFF
>NA|TRBV19|TRBJ2-1|TRBD2
TGTGCCAGTAGTGGACTAGCGGGAGCGGGTGAGCAGTTCTTC
CASSGLAGAGEQFF
>NA|TRBV11-2|TRBJ2-7|TRBD2
TGTGCCAGCAGCCCGGGGGGGATCCGGAACGAGCAGTACTTC
CASSPGGIRNEQYF
>NA|TRBV11-2|TRBJ2-1|TRBD2
TGTGCCAGCAGCTCCCTGGGAGCGGGAGCTGAGCAGTTCTTC
CASSSLGAGAEQFF
>NA|TRBV14|TRBJ1-2|TRBD1
TGTGCCAGCAGCCCCCAGGGACAGGGCGGATGGGGCTACACCTTC
CASSPQGQGGWGYTF
>NA|TRBV5-1|TRBJ2-7|TRBD2
TGCGCCAGCAGGACTAGCGGGGGGGCCTACGAGCAGTACTTC
CASRTSGGAYEQYF
>NA|TRBV5-6|TRBJ2-1|NA
TGTGCCAGCAGCTTATTGTCGGGGAGCTCCTACAATGAGCAGTTCTTC
CASSLLSGSSYNEQFF
>once|TRBV25-1|TRBJ2-7|TRBD1
TGTGCCAGCAGTGCCTGGGACAGGGGGCAAGGCGAGCAGTACTTC
CASSAWDRGQGEQYF
>NA|TRBV5-1|TRBJ1-1|NA
TGCGCCAGCAGCTTGTCGCCAGGGGTAAACACTGAAGCTTTCTTT
CASSLSPGVNTEAFF
>NA|TRBV18|TRBJ1-5|NA
TGTGCCAGCTCACCATTAGTAAGCAATCAGCCCCAGCATTTT
CASSPLVSNQPQHF
>NA|TRBV3-1/TRBV3-2|TRBJ1-1|TRBD1
TGTGCCAGTACAGACAGGGGAAACACTGAAGCTTTCTTT
CASTDRGNTEAFF
>NA|TRBV28|TRBJ1-1|NA
TGTGCCAGCAGTTTGGCCTACACTGAAGCTTTCTTT
CASSLAYTEAFF
>NA|TRBV5-4|TRBJ2-7|NA
TGTGCCAGCAGCAGTGTCGCGTCCTACGAGCAGTACTTC
CASSSVASYEQYF
>NA|TRBV5-1|TRBJ2-7|TRBD1
TGCGCCAGCAGCGGTCAGACAGGGGGAGAGTACTTC
CASSGQTGGEYF
>NA|TRBV18|TRBJ1-2|TRBD1
TGTGCCAGCTCACCAACAGGGGGCGACTATGGCTACACCTTC
CASSPTGGDYGYTF
>NA|TRBV28|TRBJ1-5|NA
TGTGCCAGCAGTTTCAAACAGGGTAGGGGTCAGCCCCAGCATTTT
CASSFKQGRGQPQHF
>NA|TRBV6-6|TRBJ2-2|TRBD2
TGTGCCAGCCGTCGAAGTTCTGCGGGGGTGTTGGGGACCGGGGAGCTGTTTTTT
CASRRSSAGVLGTGELFF
>NA|TRBV9|TRBJ1-6|TRBD1
TGTGCCAGCAGCTCAGGGGGTCCTGGGTCCTATAATTCACCCCTCCACTTT
CASSSGGPGSYNSPLHF
>NA|TRBV30|TRBJ1-6|NA
TGTGCCTGGAATGGGACACCGGCACATAATTCACCCCTCCACTTT
CAWNGTPAHNSPLHF
>NA|TRBV4-1|TRBJ2-3|TRBD2
TGCGCCAGCAGCCAAGATTGGGCTAGCGGAGATACGCAGTATTTT
CASSQDWASGDTQYF
>NA|TRBV28|TRBJ2-7|TRBD1
TGTGCCAGCAGTCTCAGTGGGGACAGGGGGCCCTACGAGCAGTACTTC
CASSLSGDRGPYEQYF
>NA|TRBV4-2|TRBJ1-1|NA
TGTGCCAGCAGTCCTGACTTCAGGGGCAACACTGAAGCTTTCTTT
CASSPDFRGNTEAFF
>NA|TRBV7-9|TRBJ1-5|NA
TGTGCCAGCCCTCAGGGTGGACAGCCCCAGCATTTT
CASPQGGQPQHF
>NA|TRBV6-5|TRBJ1-2|NA
TGTGCCAGCAGTTACGGGTTACAGGTCTATGGCTACACCTTC
CASSYGLQVYGYTF
>once|TRBV27|TRBJ1-1|NA
TGTGCCAGCAGACGCTGGGGGGACACTGAAGCTTTCTTT
CASRRWGDTEAFF
>NA|TRBV30|TRBJ2-1|TRBD2
TGTGCCTGGAGTGAACTAGCGGGGAGGAATGAGCAGTTCTTC
CAWSELAGRNEQFF
>NA|TRBV24-1|TRBJ1-6|NA
TGTGCCACCAGTGATTTTGGGGACACCCGAAAAGATTCACCCCTCCACTTT
CATSDFGDTRKDSPLHF
>NA|TRBV19|TRBJ1-6|TRBD1
TGTGCCAGTAGTATAATGGGACAGTGGAATTCACCCCTCCACTTT
CASSIMGQWNSPLHF
>once|TRBV5-4|TRBJ2-1|TRBD2
TGTGCCAGCAGCTCGCCTTCGGGGGGACTAGCGGGAGCCGCCGAGCAGTTCTTC
CASSSPSGGLAGAAEQFF
>NA|TRBV18|TRBJ2-3|TRBD2
TGTGCCAGCTCCCCCCTGGGGGGGGATCCAGATACGCAGTATTTT
CASSPLGGDPDTQYF
>NA|TRBV28|TRBJ2-1|NA
TGTGCCAGCAGGGACAACCGGGACACAGAAAACAATGAGCAGTTCTTC
CASRDNRDTENNEQFF
>NA|TRBV28|TRBJ1-2|NA
TGTGCCAGCAGTTTTGTAGGGGGGGGCTATGGCTACACCTTC
CASSFVGGGYGYTF
>NA|TRBV7-6|TRBJ2-1|NA
TGTGCCAGCAGCCAAACTCCTAATGAGCAGTTCTTC
CASSQTPNEQFF
>NA|TRBV7-9|TRBJ2-1|NA
TGTGCCAGCAGCCCCAGAAATTCTGAGCAGTTCTTC
CASSPRNSEQFF